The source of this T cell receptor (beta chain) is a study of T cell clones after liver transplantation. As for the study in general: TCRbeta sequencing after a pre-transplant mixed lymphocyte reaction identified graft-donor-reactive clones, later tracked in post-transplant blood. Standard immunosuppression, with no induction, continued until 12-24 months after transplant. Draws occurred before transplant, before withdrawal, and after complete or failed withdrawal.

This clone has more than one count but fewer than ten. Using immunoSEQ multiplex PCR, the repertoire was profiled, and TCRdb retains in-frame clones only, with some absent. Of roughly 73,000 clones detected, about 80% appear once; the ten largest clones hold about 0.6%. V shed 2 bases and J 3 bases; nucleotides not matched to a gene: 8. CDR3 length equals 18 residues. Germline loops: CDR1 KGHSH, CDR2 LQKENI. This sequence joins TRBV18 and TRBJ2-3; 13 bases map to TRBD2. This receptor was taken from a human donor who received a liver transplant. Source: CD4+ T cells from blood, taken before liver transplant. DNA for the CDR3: TGTGCCAGCTCACCAGGGACTAGCGGGGCCCTAGGGACAGATACGCAGTATTTT. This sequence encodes CASSPGTSGALGTDTQYF.